This T cell receptor (beta chain) was sequenced during a study of T cell repertoires in cytomegalovirus infection. Study-wide points: There were HLA-C-restricted CMV-specific TCR beta clonotypes dominating the ex vivo response.

The CDR3 loop spans 14 amino acids. V shed 3 bases, J shed 5 bases, and the junction held 6 bases outside the gene matches. Germline V gene sequence: CDR1 SGHDT, CDR2 YYEEEE. TCRdb called the reads again in MiXCR, with one record for every CDR3 protein. In the table there are about 770,000 distinct CDR3 sequences, about 27% of which are singletons. With regard to this clonotype: Its antigen is undetermined.

The chain combines TRBV5-6 with TRBJ2-7; 9 bases line up with TRBD1. This TCR derives from a human donor in good health (CMV status not recorded). Some clones in this sample may be carry-over from other donors' samples. The source material was cultured CD8+ T cells from PBMCs, sampled from culture after CMV antigen stimulation. The DNA for the CDR3 is TGTGCCAGCAGCTCCGGGACAGGGTCCCACGAGCAGTACTTC. The encoded protein is CASSSGTGSHEQYF.